This T cell receptor beta chain was sequenced in a study of graft-versus-host responses after intestinal transplantation. Sequencing used immunoSEQ multiplex PCR; TCRdb keeps in-frame clones, though not all of them. Altogether over 80,000 clones are present, roughly 91% being singletons, with the ten largest covering 0.15% to 0.2%. With respect to this clone: Its antigen is undetermined.

This CDR3 is built from 17 residues. The germline V gene encodes CDR1 KGHSH and CDR2 LQKENI. Trimming removed 4 bases from V and 4 bases from J; junction bases left unmatched: 10. This sample comprised unstimulated CD4+ T cells sorted from spleen or lymph node cells, obtained before transplant. The rearrangement links TRBV18 to TRBJ2-6; TRBD1 aligns across 7 bases. The origin of this receptor is a human donor who was the organ donor for an intestinal transplant. The CDR3 sequence: CASSQRQGKAGANVLTF. In nucleotides, the CDR3 is TGTGCCAGCTCACAAAGACAGGGAAAGGCGGGGGCCAACGTCCTGACTTTC. The full variable domain, its missing parts supplied by reference TRBV18 and TRBJ2-6, is NAGVMQNPRHLVRRRGQEARLRCSPMKGHSHVYWYRQLPEEGLKFMVYLQKENIIDESGMPKERFSAEFPKEGPSILRIQQVVRGDSAAYFCASSQRQGKAGANVLTFGAGSRLTVL.